This TCR beta chain was found in a study of CD8+CD57+ T cells in acquired aplastic anemia. Study-wide background: The average for DNA from sorted CD4+ and CD8+ cells was 3 to 3.5 ug.

Sequencing was done on patients that had shown CD8+CD57+ cell expansion by flow cytometry. The table lists this clonotype with a count of one. The antigen is not known. Profiling of TCR beta VDJ combinations and CDR3 sequences used genomic DNA as template. MiXCR was run by TCRdb on the reads, yielding one entry per CDR3 protein. The sample records around 200,000 distinct CDR3 sequences, under 55% being singletons. Broader study findings: Patients and controls had in common 25 to 35 CD8+ CDR3 sequences.

After removal of 4 bases from V and 7 bases from J, the junction contained 4 bases not matched to a gene. Germline assignment: CDR1 SGHTA and CDR2 FQGTGA. The CDR3 runs 13 residues. Sequenced: sorted CD4+, CD8+, or CD8+CD57+ T cells (not recorded which) from PBMCs. This receptor was identified in a human donor with aplastic anemia. This chain connects TRBV7-3 to TRBJ2-5; TRBD2 agrees at 9 bases. The CDR3 sequence: CASSSSGKGTQYF. DNA of the CDR3: TGTGCCAGCAGCTCTAGCGGGAAGGGGACCCAGTACTTC. The variable domain in full, with the rest retrieved from reference TRBV7-3 and TRBJ2-5, is GAGVSQTPSNKVTEKGKYVELRCDPISGHTALYWYRQSLGQGPEFLIYFQGTGAADDSGLPNDRFFAVRPEGSVSTLKIQRTERGDSAVYLCASSSSGKGTQYFGPGTRLLVL.